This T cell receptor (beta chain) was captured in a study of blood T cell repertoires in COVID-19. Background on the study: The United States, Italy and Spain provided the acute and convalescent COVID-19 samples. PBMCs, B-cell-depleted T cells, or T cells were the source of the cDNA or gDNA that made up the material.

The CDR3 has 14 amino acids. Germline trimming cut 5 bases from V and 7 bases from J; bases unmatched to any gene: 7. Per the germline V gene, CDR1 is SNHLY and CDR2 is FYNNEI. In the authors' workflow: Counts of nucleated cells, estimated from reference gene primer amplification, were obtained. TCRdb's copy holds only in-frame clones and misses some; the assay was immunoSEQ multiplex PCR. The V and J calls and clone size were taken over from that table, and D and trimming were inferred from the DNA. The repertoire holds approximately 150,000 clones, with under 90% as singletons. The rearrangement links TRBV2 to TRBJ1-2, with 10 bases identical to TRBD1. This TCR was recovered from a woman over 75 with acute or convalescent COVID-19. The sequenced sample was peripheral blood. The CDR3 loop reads CASSQDRGRGGYTF. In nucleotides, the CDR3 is TGTGCCAGCAGTCAGGACAGGGGGAGAGGTGGCTACACCTTC.